This T cell receptor beta chain was recorded in a study of cytomegalovirus exposure and HLA in healthy donors. At the level of the study: Earlier sequencing of some 190 million T cells yielded 120 million or so unique TCR beta sequences. HLA-typed donors contributed some 83 million unique TCRs, which were held in an early data release.

The CDR3 extends over 14 amino acids. Germline CDR1 and CDR2: SEHNR and FQNEAQ (reference sequence). J gave up 5 bases and V 5 bases, and 7 bases lay outside the gene matches. On this clone itself: Its antigen remains unknown.

With 60 Vbeta and 13 Jbeta primers, the PCR was carried out. TCRdb keeps only in-frame clones here, not all; method: immunoSEQ multiplex PCR. The profile covers under 150,000 clones, with about four fifths appearing a single time and 2.5% taken by the ten largest. The study sampled nominally healthy donors, though unrecorded immune exposures were likely. Whole-study findings and limits: For most TCR sequences rarity was the rule, although some public TCRs occurred in many donors.

The chain uses TRBV7-9 and TRBJ1-2, with 8 positions matching TRBD1. The TCR sequence derives from a woman aged 18-29 years in good health and CMV-seronegative. The sequenced sample was PBMCs. The CDR3 DNA sequence: TGTGCCAGCAGCGCGACAGGACAGGGATATGGCTACACCTTC. Translation gives CASSATGQGYGYTF.